This section outlines one T cell receptor beta chain sequence together with its context. The repertoire was sequenced with immunoSEQ multiplex PCR; TCRdb's copy has only in-frame clones and lacks some. The repertoire includes fewer than 300,000 clones, 86% of them detected once, and around 16% sits in the top ten. The data stem from a study of blood T cell repertoires in COVID-19. Study summary: PBMCs, B-cell-depleted T cells, or T cells provided the cDNA or gDNA that made up the material.

Before being deemed recovered, Cohort 3 donors had two negative PCRs, clearance, or symptom resolution. V lost 3 bases to trimming and J lost 5 bases; unmatched junction nucleotides: 6. CDR3 length: 14 amino acids. Germline V gives CDR1 KGHSH, CDR2 LQKENI. V gene TRBV18 combines with J gene TRBJ2-5; 7 bases match TRBD1. This clonotype originated in a man aged 18-30 years who had recovered from COVID-19. Specimen: PBMCs or T cells enriched from blood (not recorded which). In DNA, the CDR3 is TGTGCCAGCTCACCTCAAGGGGGCGCGGAGACCCAGTACTTC. Translated, it gives CASSPQGGAETQYF.